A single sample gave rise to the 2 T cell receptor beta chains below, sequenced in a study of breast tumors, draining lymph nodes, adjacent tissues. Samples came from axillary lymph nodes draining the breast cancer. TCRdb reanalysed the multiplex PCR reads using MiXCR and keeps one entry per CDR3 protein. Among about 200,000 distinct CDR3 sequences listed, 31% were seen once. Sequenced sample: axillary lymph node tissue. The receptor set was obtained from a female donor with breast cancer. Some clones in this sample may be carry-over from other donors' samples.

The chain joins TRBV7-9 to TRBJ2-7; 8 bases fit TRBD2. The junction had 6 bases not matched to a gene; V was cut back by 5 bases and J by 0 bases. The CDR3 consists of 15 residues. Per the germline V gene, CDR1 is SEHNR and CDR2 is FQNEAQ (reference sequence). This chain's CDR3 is CASSPTGGPSYEQYF. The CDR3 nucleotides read TGTGCCAGCAGCCCCACGGGAGGGCCCTCCTACGAGCAGTACTTC.

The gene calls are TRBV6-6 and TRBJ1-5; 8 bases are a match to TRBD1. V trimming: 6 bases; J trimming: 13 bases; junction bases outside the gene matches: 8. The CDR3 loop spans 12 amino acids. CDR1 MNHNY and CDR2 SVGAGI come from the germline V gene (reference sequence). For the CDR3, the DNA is TGTGCCAGCAGACTTGGACAGGGTGTACAGCATTTT. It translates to CASRLGQGVQHF.